The 27 T cell receptor beta chains in this list originate from one sample, sequenced in a study of neurological immune-mediated disorders. MiXCR was run by TCRdb on the 5' RACE reads, yielding one entry per CDR3 protein. The repertoire holds 15,000 to 20,000 distinct CDR3 sequences, with about 10% as singletons. What was sequenced was CD8+ T cells from blood. All receptors derive from a woman aged 50 to 65 in good health.

This clonotype was seen many times. The chain links TRBV3-1 to TRBJ2-3; 12 nucleotides line up with TRBD2. Germline V CDR1 and CDR2: LGHDT, YNNKEL (reference sequence). CDR3 length: 17 residues. J gave up 1 base and V 7 bases, and 9 bases lay outside the gene matches. The CDR3 reads CASKLLAGGPGTDTQYF. The CDR3, as DNA: TGTGCCAGCAAGCTTCTAGCGGGGGGGCCCGGCACAGATACGCAGTATTTT.

This clonotype was detected many times. The rearrangement links TRBV10-1 to TRBJ2-7; D is ambiguous. The CDR3 has 14 residues. Trimming removed 3 bases from V and 7 bases from J, with 16 bases in between. Germline V gene data show CDR1 as WNHNN and CDR2 as SYGVQD (reference sequence). The chain's CDR3 is CASSDRTIPEEQYF. The CDR3 DNA reads TGCGCCAGCAGTGATAGAACAATCCCGGAGGAGCAGTACTTC.

This clonotype was recorded many times. This rearrangement joins TRBV15 to TRBJ2-1, with 7 bases identical to TRBD1. The CDR3 is made up of 16 amino acids. Germline CDR1 LNHNV, CDR2 YYDKDF (reference sequence). V shed 0 bases, J shed 5 bases, and the junction held 7 bases outside the gene matches. Written as DNA, the CDR3 is TGTGCCACCAGCAGAGACCCGACAGGGAACGACAATGAGCAGTTCTTC. It yields the protein CATSRDPTGNDNEQFF.

In this sample, this clonotype turned up many times. The chain combines TRBV6-2 or TRBV6-3 with TRBJ1-5; D is possibly TRBD1 (5 bases). Germline V gene lookup returns CDR1 MNHEY and CDR2 SVGEGT. The CDR3 spans 13 residues. V was clipped by 6 bases and J by 8 bases, with 14 bases between them. CDR3 DNA sequence: TGTGCCAGCAGAACATCCTCCAGGGAGCCCCAGCATTTT. The encoded protein is CASRTSSREPQHF.

The V gene is TRBV11-2, the J gene TRBJ2-3; no firm D call. Germline values: CDR1 SGHAT, CDR2 FQNNGV. Trimming cost V 0 bases and J 0 bases, with 4 bases left between them. This CDR3 region has 14 residues. The chain's CDR3 is CASSLDSSTDTQYF. CDR3 DNA sequence: TGTGCCAGCAGCTTAGATTCGAGCACAGATACGCAGTATTTT.

This clonotype appeared many times. This chain links TRBV5-1 with TRBJ2-3; D not certain. Germline CDR1 reads SGHRS; CDR2 reads YFSETQ. V was trimmed by 4 bases and J by 0 bases, leaving 9 bases between them. This CDR3 region has 14 residues. The CDR3 region is CASSPEDSTDTQYF. As DNA, the CDR3 is TGCGCCAGCAGCCCAGAGGACAGCACAGATACGCAGTATTTT.

The chain is built from TRBV5-1 and TRBJ1-2; tentatively, D is TRBD1 (6 bases). The CDR3 extends over 13 amino acids. V lost 4 bases to trimming and J lost 5 bases, with 12 bases between them. The germline V gene has CDR1 SGHRS and CDR2 YFSETQ. The CDR3 region is CASSGTGRYGYTF. The CDR3 nucleotides are TGCGCCAGCAGCGGCACAGGGAGGTATGGCTACACCTTC.

This clonotype was recorded a few times. The rearrangement links TRBV5-1 to TRBJ2-1, with TRBD2 matching 9 bases. The CDR3 length is 17 residues. The germline gives CDR1 SGHRS, CDR2 YFSETQ. The V gene end was trimmed by 0 bases and the J gene end by 5 bases; junction bases not matched to a gene: 9. CDR3 sequence reads: CASSLAIAGASHNEQFF. CDR3 DNA: TGCGCCAGCAGCTTGGCTATAGCGGGGGCTTCTCACAATGAGCAGTTCTTC.

This clonotype was seen at least ten times. V is TRBV3-1 and J is TRBJ2-6, with 14 bases aligning to TRBD2. Germline assignment: CDR1 LGHDT and CDR2 YNNKEL (reference sequence). V was pared by 3 bases and J by 3 bases, with 7 bases of the junction left unmatched. The CDR3 runs 19 residues. The CDR3 DNA reads TGTGCCAGCAGCCATCTGGGACTAGCGGGAGCTTTTGGGGCCAACGTCCTGACTTTC. Translating it yields CASSHLGLAGAFGANVLTF.

This clonotype occurred many times. The chain employs TRBV28 and TRBJ1-6, with no clear D. The CDR3 runs to 15 residues. Trimming left V 4 bases short and J 9 bases short, with 16 bases between. Germline CDR1 is MDHEN and CDR2 is SYDVKM. CDR3 loop: CASSSARPESSPLHF. The CDR3 region has the DNA TGTGCCAGCAGTTCGGCCAGGCCGGAGAGTTCACCCCTCCACTTT.

Details on this clonotype: The junction and the germline gene differ at one end; a read error may be behind it. V usage is TRBV28 and J usage is TRBJ2-3, with D hard to call. The germline gives CDR1 MDHEN, CDR2 SYDVKM. This CDR3 has 14 amino acids. The CDR3 DNA is TGTGCCAGTAGTTTCGGCGGTGGATGGGATACGAAGTATTTT. It codes for CASSFGGGWDTKYF.

This clonotype has ten or more counts. The chain joins TRBV4-1 to TRBJ2-2, with a weak D call TRBD2 (6 bases). This CDR3 has 15 residues. CDR1 and CDR2 from the germline V gene are MGHRA and YSYEKL. V lost 3 bases, J lost 5 bases, and 13 bases lay in between. The CDR3 sequence: CASSQRDGGTGELFF. CDR3 bases: TGCGCCAGCAGCCAGAGGGACGGGGGAACCGGGGAGCTGTTTTTT.

There are many counts of this clonotype. This chain connects TRBV28 to TRBJ2-2; the D is unclear. The CDR3 spans 13 residues. Trimming cost V 7 bases and J 1 base, with 7 bases left between them. CDR1 MDHEN and CDR2 SYDVKM come from the germline V gene. The CDR3 bases are TGTGCCAGCAAACCGGTGAACACCGGGGAGCTGTTTTTT. It translates to CASKPVNTGELFF. Variable domain in full (rest from reference TRBV28 and TRBJ2-2): DVKVTQSSRYLVKRTGEKVFLECVQDMDHENMFWYRQDPGLGLRLIYFSYDVKMKEKGDIPEGYSVSREKKERFSLILESASTNQTSMYLCASKPVNTGELFFGEGSRLTVL.

This clonotype was picked up many times. The rearrangement joins TRBV9 to TRBJ2-2; D not certain. With 0 bases removed from V and 7 bases from J, the gap between germline ends came to 7 bases. The CDR3 contains 13 residues. Germline CDR1 is SGDLS and CDR2 is YYNGEE. CDR3 sequence (DNA): TGTGCCAGCAGCGTAGTGGTAGGCGGGGAGCTGTTTTTT. Its protein is CASSVVVGGELFF.

In its sample, this clonotype was seen many times. J is TRBJ2-5 and V is TRBV27; 14 bases map to TRBD2. CDR1 is MNHEY, CDR2 SMNVEV, per germline (reference sequence). The V segment lost 2 bases and the J segment 1 base; nucleotides outside the gene matches: 9. The CDR3 consists of 19 residues. In DNA, the CDR3 is TGTGCCAGCAGTTTACATAACCAGGGACTAGCGGGAGCCCAAGAGACCCAGTACTTC. Protein: CASSLHNQGLAGAQETQYF.

This clonotype was counted at least ten times. CDR3 DNA: TGTGCCAGCAGCACCTGGGACAGCCGCATGAACACTGAAGCTTTCTTT. Residues: CASSTWDSRMNTEAFF. The V and J genes are TRBV11-2 and TRBJ1-1, with 7 bases matching TRBD1. From germline, CDR1 is SGHAT and CDR2 FQNNGV. The CDR3 is made up of 16 amino acids. V lost 5 bases and J lost 0; bases outside the gene matches: 9.

V and J are TRBV6-1 and TRBJ1-5; D perhaps matches TRBD1 (6 bases). This CDR3 contains 15 residues. Germline V gene lookup returns CDR1 MNHNS and CDR2 SASEGT. Between the trimmed V and J ends, which lost 1 base and 4 bases, there was a span of 11 bases. The CDR3 bases are TGTGCCAGCAGTGAAGAGACAGGAGGAAATCAGCCCCAGCATTTT. This codes for CASSEETGGNQPQHF.

This clonotype was counted ten times or more. The V gene is TRBV7-3, the J gene TRBJ2-3; the D gene is possibly TRBD1 (6 bases). The germline CDR1 and CDR2 sequences are SGHTA and FQGTGA. V was cut by 5 bases and J by 1 base, with 16 bases left in between. The CDR3 is 16 amino acids. This CDR3 is CASSTGPGPGTDTQYF. CDR3 nucleotide sequence: TGTGCCAGCAGCACAGGGCCAGGCCCTGGCACAGATACGCAGTATTTT. Supplemented by reference TRBV7-3 and TRBJ2-3, the full variable domain reads GAGVSQTPSNKVTEKGKYVELRCDPISGHTALYWYRQSLGQGPEFLIYFQGTGAADDSGLPNDRFFAVRPEGSVSTLKIQRTERGDSAVYLCASSTGPGPGTDTQYFGPGTRLTVL.

This clonotype was recorded many times. The chain is built from TRBV20-1 and TRBJ2-5, with 8 bases lining up with TRBD2. Germline loops: CDR1 DFQATT, CDR2 SNEGSKA (reference sequence). The CDR3 is 15 amino acids. Trimming removed 0 bases from V and 7 bases from J; junction bases left unmatched: 10. The CDR3, as DNA: TGCAGTGCTAGAGAGCAGGGTAGCGGGAAGTCGACCCAGTACTTC. Protein sequence: CSAREQGSGKSTQYF.

This clonotype has ten or more counts. This chain uses TRBV5-6 with TRBJ2-1, with D unresolved. Trimming stripped 2 bases from V and 3 bases from J, with 0 bases between. Germline V lookup: CDR1 SGHDT, CDR2 YYEEEE. This CDR3 is 11 amino acids long. The CDR3 DNA follows: TGTGCCAGCAGCTTCTACAATGAGCAGTTCTTC. This codes for CASSFYNEQFF.

This chain joins TRBV5-1 and TRBJ2-2; D perhaps matches TRBD1 (6 bases). Germline V gene sequence: CDR1 SGHRS, CDR2 YFSETQ. The CDR3 is made up of 15 amino acids. With 0 bases removed from V and 3 bases from J, the gap between germline ends came to 9 bases. For the CDR3, the DNA is TGCGCCAGCAGCTTGGAGACAGGTTACACCGGGGAGCTGTTTTTT. This gives the protein CASSLETGYTGELFF. Supplemented by reference TRBV5-1 and TRBJ2-2, the full variable domain reads KAGVTQTPRYLIKTRGQQVTLSCSPISGHRSVSWYQQTPGQGLQFLFEYFSETQRNKGNFPGRFSGRQFSNSRSEMNVSTLELGDSALYLCASSLETGYTGELFFGEGSRLTVL.

This clonotype has at least ten counts. This chain connects TRBV11-2 to TRBJ1-2, with 7 bases identical to TRBD1. The junction had 1 base not matched to a gene; V was cut back by 1 base and J by 2 bases. The CDR3 has 14 residues. Germline V gene sequence: CDR1 SGHAT, CDR2 FQNNGV. CDR3 bases: TGTGCCAGCAGCTTAGGACAGGGAAACTATGGCTACACCTTC. It specifies CASSLGQGNYGYTF.

This clonotype occurred many times. The chain is built from TRBV7-8 and TRBJ1-1; TRBD1 agrees at 7 bases. This CDR3 contains 16 residues. Germline V gene data show CDR1 as SGHVS and CDR2 as FQNEAQ. Trimming removed 3 bases from V and 0 bases from J; junction bases left unmatched: 7. This CDR3 is CASSFAPGQMNTEAFF. The CDR3 nucleotides read TGTGCCAGCAGCTTTGCTCCGGGACAGATGAACACTGAAGCTTTCTTT.

Many counts were recorded for this clonotype. This chain links TRBV7-2 with TRBJ2-3; tentatively, D is TRBD1 (5 bases). The V gene's germline CDR1 is SGHTA and CDR2 FQGNSA. The length of the CDR3 is 15 residues. V was shortened by 1 base and J by 5 bases, with 13 bases between the two germline ends. In nucleotides, the CDR3 is TGTGCCAGCAGCTTAGGCGCAGGGCCCCGAGATACGCAGTATTTT. Its translation: CASSLGAGPRDTQYF.

This clonotype was seen ten or more times. The CDR3 region is CASSLRINYGYTF. Here the CDR3 DNA reads TGCGCCAGCAGCTTGAGGATTAACTATGGCTACACCTTC. This sequence joins TRBV5-1 and TRBJ1-2; D is undetermined. This CDR3 region has 13 residues. V lost 1 base to trimming and J lost 1 base, with 5 bases between them. From germline, CDR1 is SGHRS and CDR2 YFSETQ.

This clonotype was detected many times. CDR3 nucleotides: TGTGCCAGTAGTATAGTTGGGGATAGGTATGGTAGCAATCAGCCCCAGCATTTT. It specifies CASSIVGDRYGSNQPQHF. The V gene is TRBV19, the J gene TRBJ1-5; no clear D gene. The CDR3 sequence is 18 residues long. V was cut by 1 base and J by 0 bases, with 16 bases left in between. Germline V gene data show CDR1 as LNHDA and CDR2 as SQIVND (reference sequence).

Many counts were recorded for this clonotype. The rearrangement joins TRBV7-8 to TRBJ2-3; maybe TRBD1 (7 bases). The germline V and J ends were trimmed by 5 bases and 4 bases, with 13 bases remaining between them. This CDR3 is 14 amino acids long. Per germline, CDR1 SGHVS and CDR2 FQNEAQ. The CDR3 here is CASSPGGGADTQYF. The DNA for the CDR3 is TGTGCCAGCAGCCCAGGGGGAGGCGCAGATACGCAGTATTTT.